This record concerns one T cell receptor beta chain sequence. The CDR3 has 15 amino acids. V trimming: 4 bases; J trimming: 4 bases; junction bases outside the gene matches: 6. The V gene's germline CDR1 is SNHLY and CDR2 FYNNEI. This specimen belongs to a study of blood T cell repertoires in COVID-19. Original processing methods: Amplification of reference gene primers provided the estimated nucleated cell counts. TCRdb's table, derived via immunoSEQ multiplex PCR, lists solely in-frame clones and lacks some. Clone size and V and J calls were adopted from that table, with D and trimming inferred from the DNA. The data contain under 200,000 clones, around 86% of them seen just once; the ten biggest clones take up about 7%.

This rearrangement joins TRBV2 to TRBJ2-4; 8 bases are a match to TRBD2. The material sequenced was peripheral blood. The receptor comes from a woman aged 80 or older in a cohort sampled during active or convalescent COVID-19. The CDR3 region has the DNA TGTGCCAGCAGTGGACGGGAGGGAAATAAAAACATTCAGTACTTC. Translating gives CASSGREGNKNIQYF.